The sample holds many counts of the clone carrying this TCR beta chain. This entry is derived from a study of blood T cell repertoires in COVID-19. Study as a whole: Material from acute and convalescent COVID-19 was sourced from the United States, Italy and Spain. Nucleic acid was either cDNA or gDNA, and it came from T cells, B-cell-depleted T cells, or PBMCs.

This CDR3 contains 13 residues. V lost 2 bases and J 2 bases, leaving 6 bases between the germline ends. CDR1 is WNHNN and CDR2 is SYGVQD in the germline V gene (reference sequence). Original analysis: Amplification of reference gene primers was used by the study to estimate nucleated cell counts. Using immunoSEQ multiplex PCR, the repertoire was profiled, and TCRdb retains in-frame clones only, with some absent. The V and J calls and clone size are taken from that table; D and trimming were inferred from the DNA. This table holds 110,000 to 150,000 clones, 65% to 80% found once. The clonotype comes from a man aged 60-69 years with acute or convalescent COVID-19. The sequencing sample was made of peripheral blood. The rearrangement uses TRBV10-1 and TRBJ1-2; D gene ambiguous. The CDR3 DNA reads TGCGCCAGCAGTGAGCGCCAGAACTATGGCTACACCTTC. It translates to CASSERQNYGYTF.